This TCR beta chain was recorded in a study of blood T cell repertoires in COVID-19. Study as a whole: Samples came from the United States, Italy and Spain, spanning acute and convalescent COVID-19.

Profiled with immunoSEQ multiplex PCR; TCRdb holds only in-frame clones, not every one. Of some 250,000 clones listed, 80% to 85% were seen once; the top ten hold roughly 2.9%. The germline V and J ends were trimmed by 1 base and 8 bases, with 10 bases remaining between them. This CDR3 contains 14 residues. Germline CDR1 is SGHNT and CDR2 is YYREEE (reference sequence). The J gene is TRBJ1-6, the V gene TRBV5-4; D not resolved. The clonotype originates from a woman aged 55-69 years with active or convalescent COVID-19. Sequencing was carried out using peripheral blood. In DNA form, the CDR3 reads TGTGCCAGCAGCTTGAAAGGGAGTGATTCACCCCTCCACTTT. Translation: CASSLKGSDSPLHF.